A single sample gave rise to the 19 T cell receptor beta chains below, sequenced in a study of blood T cell repertoires in COVID-19. The protocol was immunoSEQ multiplex PCR, while the TCRdb copy is restricted to in-frame clones and leaves out a portion. The sample lists approximately 490,000 clones, around 90% occurring once. The specimen was PBMCs or T cells enriched from blood (not recorded which). The receptors were gathered from a woman between 18 and 29 years old who had recovered from COVID-19.

The J gene is TRBJ1-2, the V gene TRBV29-1; no firm D call. V gave up 1 base and J gave up 0 bases, with 9 bases separating them. Per germline, CDR1 SQVTM and CDR2 ANQGSEA. The CDR3 runs 14 residues. The CDR3 nucleotides are TGCAGCGTTGAAGGGCAGTACACTAACTATGGCTACACCTTC. Protein sequence: CSVEGQYTNYGYTF.

This chain joins TRBV4-1 and TRBJ1-1; possible D gene TRBD1, 5 bases. The CDR3 covers 15 residues. V was pared by 4 bases and J by 1 base, with 13 bases between. Looked up from germline, CDR1 is MGHRA and CDR2 is YSYEKL. CDR3 residues: CASSPRGLENTEAFF. CDR3 bases: TGCGCCAGCAGCCCGAGGGGACTGGAGAACACTGAAGCTTTCTTT.

This clone was picked up one time. The chain uses TRBV7-2 and TRBJ2-2; D ambiguous. V was pared by 5 bases and J by 4 bases, with 14 bases between. CDR1 SGHTA and CDR2 FQGNSA come from the germline V gene. There are 15 residues in the CDR3. The CDR3 loop reads CASSPVRSSTGELFF. As DNA, the CDR3 is TGTGCCAGCAGCCCGGTGCGGTCGAGCACCGGGGAGCTGTTTTTT.

The chain employs TRBV19 and TRBJ1-2; D remains unclear. V lost 3 bases to trimming and J lost 2 bases, with 22 bases between them. Germline CDR1 reads LNHDA; CDR2 reads SQIVND (reference sequence). This CDR3 contains 18 residues. As DNA, the CDR3 is TGTGCCAGTAGTATCACGACGGCGGGAACCTCCTTAAACTATGGCTACACCTTC. Translated, it gives CASSITTAGTSLNYGYTF.

The chain has TRBV29-1 and TRBJ1-2; 9 nucleotides align to TRBD1. This CDR3 has 17 amino acids. Looked up from germline, CDR1 is SQVTM and CDR2 is ANQGSEA. V lost 2 bases and J lost 2; bases outside the gene matches: 12. In DNA, the CDR3 is TGCAGCGTTGAAAGCTATCACAGGGGGCATCGGAACTATGGCTACACCTTC. Translating it yields CSVESYHRGHRNYGYTF.

J is TRBJ1-5 and V is TRBV30; 8 positions match TRBD1. This CDR3 contains 18 residues. The V segment lost 0 bases and the J segment 3 bases; nucleotides outside the gene matches: 13. Germline CDR1 and CDR2: GTSNPN and SVGIG (reference sequence). CDR3 in DNA: TGTGCCTGGAGTGTAGGCCCCCCGGGACAGGTTTACAATCAGCCCCAGCATTTT. Translation gives CAWSVGPPGQVYNQPQHF.

The chain uses TRBV19 and TRBJ1-1, with 7 bases matching TRBD1. V shed 3 bases and J 0 bases; nucleotides not matched to a gene: 7. This CDR3 is built from 16 residues. Germline V gene sequence: CDR1 LNHDA, CDR2 SQIVND (reference sequence). The DNA for the CDR3 is TGTGCCAGTAGTATTGGACAGGACCTCATGAACACTGAAGCTTTCTTT. It yields the protein CASSIGQDLMNTEAFF.

This sequence joins TRBV28 and TRBJ1-4; the D gene is possibly TRBD1 (5 bases). V lost 3 bases to trimming and J lost 3 bases, with 8 bases between them. CDR1 MDHEN and CDR2 SYDVKM come from the germline V gene. The CDR3 spans 14 residues. CDR3 nucleotide sequence: TGTGCCAGCAGTTTGCAGGGATCTAATGAAAAACTGTTTTTT. Translating gives CASSLQGSNEKLFF.

Concerning this clone itself: This same CDR3 is encoded by further DNA sequences in the sample. V usage is TRBV5-1 and J usage is TRBJ1-3; D is uncertain. Germline values: CDR1 SGHRS, CDR2 YFSETQ. Trimming shortened V by 0 bases and J by 0 bases, and 7 bases separated the two germline ends. This CDR3 region has 15 residues. The CDR3 protein is CASSLGLSSGNTIYF. The CDR3 region has the DNA TGCGCCAGCAGCTTGGGCCTAAGCTCTGGAAACACCATATATTTT.

The chain recombines TRBV7-8 with TRBJ2-1, with 9 bases identical to TRBD2. Losses at the gene ends were 8 bases for V and 7 bases for J; bases not matched to a gene: 0. The germline CDR1 and CDR2 sequences are SGHVS and FQNEAQ. The CDR3 covers 11 residues. CDR3 in amino acids: CASLAGNEQFF. CDR3 bases: TGTGCCAGCCTAGCGGGGAATGAGCAGTTCTTC.

The chain carries TRBV4-2 and TRBJ1-4; D remains ambiguous. In germline, CDR1 is LGHNA, CDR2 YNFKEQ. This CDR3 has 16 residues. V was shortened by 4 bases and J by 4 bases, with 16 bases between the two germline ends. In nucleotides, the CDR3 is TGTGCCAGCAGCCCCGAGAGTGAGGCCTTTAATGAAAAACTGTTTTTT. Amino acids: CASSPESEAFNEKLFF.

The chain carries TRBV7-9 and TRBJ1-4; TRBD1 might be the D (5 bases). The CDR3 has 12 amino acids. The V end was cut by 10 bases, the J end by 5 bases, with 11 bases between. Germline lookup yields CDR1 SEHNR and CDR2 FQNEAQ (reference sequence). The CDR3 sequence: CANPGRNEKLFF. Written as DNA, the CDR3 is TGTGCCAACCCAGGGAGGAATGAAAAACTGTTTTTT.

In this sample, this clone turned up once. The CDR3 is CASSYEHVYGYTF. Here the CDR3 DNA reads TGTGCCAGCAGTTACGAGCACGTCTATGGCTACACCTTC. The chain uses TRBV6-5 and TRBJ1-2; D is unclear. V gave up 2 bases and J gave up 4 bases, with 8 bases separating them. Germline values: CDR1 MNHEY, CDR2 SVGAGI. The length of the CDR3 is 13 residues.

The chain combines TRBV2 with TRBJ1-2; 7 nucleotides line up with TRBD1. The CDR3 has 14 residues. Germline loops: CDR1 SNHLY, CDR2 FYNNEI. Trimming at V came to 2 bases and at J to 8 bases, leaving 8 bases not matched to a gene. CDR3 region: CASSELTGFYGYTF. CDR3 in DNA: TGTGCCAGCAGTGAATTGACAGGGTTTTACGGCTACACCTTC.

This clone was seen repeatedly, ten times or more. Other DNA sequences in the sample encode the same CDR3. The V and J genes are TRBV7-9 and TRBJ1-2; the match to TRBD1 covers 8 bases. V lost 6 bases to trimming and J lost 3 bases; unmatched junction nucleotides: 3. CDR1 and CDR2 from the germline V gene are SEHNR and FQNEAQ (reference sequence). The CDR3 is 13 residues long. The CDR3, as DNA: TGTGCCAGCAGTCAGACAGGGGACTATGGCTACACCTTC. Amino acids: CASSQTGDYGYTF.

This CDR3 is CASSPSGGEVDEQYF. As DNA, the CDR3 is TGCGCCAGCAGCCCCTCAGGGGGCGAAGTCGACGAGCAGTACTTC. The J gene is TRBJ2-7, the V gene TRBV5-1, with 8 bases aligning to TRBD1. The germline gives CDR1 SGHRS, CDR2 YFSETQ. The CDR3 runs 15 residues. The V segment lost 4 bases and the J segment 5 bases; nucleotides outside the gene matches: 11.

The chain couples TRBV5-1 to TRBJ2-1; a possible D gene is TRBD2 (6 bases). The CDR3 spans 16 residues. From germline, CDR1 is SGHRS and CDR2 YFSETQ. V was clipped by 4 bases and J by 3 bases, with 17 bases between them. The CDR3 protein is CASSPGPGGDYNEQFF. CDR3 coding DNA: TGCGCCAGCAGCCCCGGACCCGGAGGGGACTACAATGAGCAGTTCTTC.

This rearrangement joins TRBV12-5 to TRBJ2-5; D is unresolved. The length of the CDR3 is 20 residues. Trimming shortened V by 2 bases and J by 2 bases, and 27 bases separated the two germline ends. In germline, CDR1 is LGHNT, CDR2 FRNRAP. The CDR3 spells CASGLLPDGQTQLKQETQYF. CDR3 DNA: TGTGCTAGTGGTTTGCTACCCGATGGGCAGACCCAGCTTAAACAAGAGACCCAGTACTTC.

The chain carries TRBV7-9 and TRBJ2-3, with unresolved D. This CDR3 has 15 residues. Germline CDR1 and CDR2: SEHNR and FQNEAQ (reference sequence). V lost 0 bases, J lost 0 bases, and 7 bases lay in between. The DNA of the CDR3 is TGTGCCAGCAGCTTAGCCTCCTTTAGCACAGATACGCAGTATTTT. It translates to CASSLASFSTDTQYF.